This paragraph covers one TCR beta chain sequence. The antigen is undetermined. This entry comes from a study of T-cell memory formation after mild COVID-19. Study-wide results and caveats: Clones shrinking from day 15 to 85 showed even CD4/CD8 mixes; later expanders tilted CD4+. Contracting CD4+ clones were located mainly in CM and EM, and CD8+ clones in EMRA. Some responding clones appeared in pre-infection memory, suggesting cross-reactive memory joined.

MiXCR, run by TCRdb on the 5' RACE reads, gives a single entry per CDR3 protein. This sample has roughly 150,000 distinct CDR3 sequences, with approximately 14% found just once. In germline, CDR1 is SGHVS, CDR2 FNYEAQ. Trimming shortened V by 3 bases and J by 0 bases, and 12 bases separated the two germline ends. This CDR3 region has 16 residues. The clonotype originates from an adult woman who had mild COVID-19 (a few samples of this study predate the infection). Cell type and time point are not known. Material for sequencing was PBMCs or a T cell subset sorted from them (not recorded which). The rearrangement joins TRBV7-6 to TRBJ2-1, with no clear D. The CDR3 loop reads CASSFSPASSYNEQFF. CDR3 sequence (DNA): TGTGCCAGCAGCTTTAGCCCGGCGAGCTCCTACAATGAGCAGTTCTTC. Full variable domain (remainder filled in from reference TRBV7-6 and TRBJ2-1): GAGVSQSPRYKVTKRGQDVALRCDPISGHVSLYWYRQALGQGPEFLTYFNYEAQQDKSGLPNDRFSAERPEGSISTLTIQRTEQRDSAMYRCASSFSPASSYNEQFFGPGTRLTVL.